This T cell receptor (beta chain) was retrieved from a study of regulatory T cells in long-lasting Graves disease. Time point given: newly diagnosed GD, antithyroid drugs for less than 3 months. Extracted PBMC RNA gave rise to the TCR library. Researchers made TCR beta libraries by using iRepertoire HTBI primers and running Arm-PCR on CDR3 regions. TCRdb passed the multiplex PCR reads through MiXCR, listing each CDR3 protein once. The data show approximately 440,000 distinct CDR3 sequences, 16% seen once. Germline CDR1 is LNHDA and CDR2 is SQIVND (reference sequence). This CDR3 contains 15 residues. J was trimmed by 3 bases and V by 4 bases; bases with no gene match: 5. This sample also belongs to another study, concerning T cells in Graves' hyperthyroidism and ophthalmopathy.

The sequences come from peripheral blood mononuclear cells (PBMCs), collected at new diagnosis, from a patient treated with antithyroid drugs. The chain is built from TRBV19 and TRBJ2-1; 8 bases are shared with TRBD2. The receptor was isolated from a man aged 35 to 55 with Graves disease. The CDR3 is CASSTLAGLYNEQFF. In DNA form, the CDR3 reads TGTGCCAGTAGTACCTTAGCGGGGCTCTACAATGAGCAGTTCTTC.